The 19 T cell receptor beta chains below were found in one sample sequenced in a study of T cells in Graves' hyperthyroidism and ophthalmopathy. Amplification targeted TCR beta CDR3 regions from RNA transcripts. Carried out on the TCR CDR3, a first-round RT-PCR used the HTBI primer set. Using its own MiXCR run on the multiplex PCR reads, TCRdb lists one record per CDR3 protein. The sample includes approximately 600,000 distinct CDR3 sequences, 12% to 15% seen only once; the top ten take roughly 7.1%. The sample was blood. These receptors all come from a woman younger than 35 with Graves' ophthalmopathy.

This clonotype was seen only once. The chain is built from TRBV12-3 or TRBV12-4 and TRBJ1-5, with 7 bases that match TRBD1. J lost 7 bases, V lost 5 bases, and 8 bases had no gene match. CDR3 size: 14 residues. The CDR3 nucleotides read TGTGCCAGCAGTCTAGACAGGGAGAGACAGCCCCAGCATTTT. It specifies CASSLDRERQPQHF.

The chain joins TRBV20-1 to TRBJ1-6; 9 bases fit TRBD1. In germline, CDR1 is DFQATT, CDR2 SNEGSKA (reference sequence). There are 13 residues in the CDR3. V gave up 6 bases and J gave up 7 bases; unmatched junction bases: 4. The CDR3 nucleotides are TGCAGTGCCACCGGGACAGGGAATTCACCCCTCCACTTT. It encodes CSATGTGNSPLHF.

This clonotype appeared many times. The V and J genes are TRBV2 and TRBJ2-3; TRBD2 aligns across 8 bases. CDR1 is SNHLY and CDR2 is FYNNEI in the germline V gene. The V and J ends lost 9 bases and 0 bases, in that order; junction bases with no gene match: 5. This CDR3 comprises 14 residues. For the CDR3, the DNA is TGTGCCAGTGGCGGGAGGATTAGCACAGATACGCAGTATTTT. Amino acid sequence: CASGGRISTDTQYF.

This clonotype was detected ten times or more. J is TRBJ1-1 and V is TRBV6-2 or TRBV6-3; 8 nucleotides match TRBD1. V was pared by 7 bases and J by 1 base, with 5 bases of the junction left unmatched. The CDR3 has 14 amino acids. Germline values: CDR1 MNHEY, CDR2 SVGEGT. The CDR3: CASIWGQENTEAFF. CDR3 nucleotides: TGTGCCAGCATTTGGGGACAGGAGAACACTGAAGCTTTCTTT.

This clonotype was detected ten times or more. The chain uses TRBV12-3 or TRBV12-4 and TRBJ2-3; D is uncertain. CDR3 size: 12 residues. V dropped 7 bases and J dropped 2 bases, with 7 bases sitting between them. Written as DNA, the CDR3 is TGTGCCAGCACTGAGGTCACAGATACGCAGTATTTT. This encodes CASTEVTDTQYF.

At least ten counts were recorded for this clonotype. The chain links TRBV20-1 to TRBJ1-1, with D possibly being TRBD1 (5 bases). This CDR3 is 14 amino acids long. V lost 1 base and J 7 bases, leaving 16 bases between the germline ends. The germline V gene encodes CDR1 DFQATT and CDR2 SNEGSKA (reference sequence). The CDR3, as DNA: TGCAGTGCTAGAGGAGGGGAGACGTGGATTGAAGCTTTCTTT. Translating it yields CSARGGETWIEAFF.

The CDR3 here is CASDDGFHSNQPQHF. The CDR3 bases are TGTGCCAGCGACGATGGGTTTCATAGCAATCAGCCCCAGCATTTT. The chain combines TRBV18 with TRBJ1-5; D unclear. The V end was cut by 8 bases, the J end by 0 bases, with 14 bases between. CDR3 length equals 15 residues. The V gene's germline CDR1 is KGHSH and CDR2 LQKENI.

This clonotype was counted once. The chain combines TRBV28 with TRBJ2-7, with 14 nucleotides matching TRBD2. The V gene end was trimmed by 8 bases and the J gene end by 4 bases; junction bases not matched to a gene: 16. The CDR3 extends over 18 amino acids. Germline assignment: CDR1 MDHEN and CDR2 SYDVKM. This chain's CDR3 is CASSPRGTSGSLSYEQYF. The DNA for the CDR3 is TGTGCCAGCTCACCAAGGGGGACTAGCGGGAGCCTATCATACGAGCAGTACTTC.

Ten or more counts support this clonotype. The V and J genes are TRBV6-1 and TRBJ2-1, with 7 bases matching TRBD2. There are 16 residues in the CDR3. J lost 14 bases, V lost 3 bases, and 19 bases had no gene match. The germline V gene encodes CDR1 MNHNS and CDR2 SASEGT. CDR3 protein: CASSELQREPSSDKFF. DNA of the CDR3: TGTGCCAGCAGTGAGTTGCAGCGGGAACCTTCTTCCGACAAGTTCTTC.

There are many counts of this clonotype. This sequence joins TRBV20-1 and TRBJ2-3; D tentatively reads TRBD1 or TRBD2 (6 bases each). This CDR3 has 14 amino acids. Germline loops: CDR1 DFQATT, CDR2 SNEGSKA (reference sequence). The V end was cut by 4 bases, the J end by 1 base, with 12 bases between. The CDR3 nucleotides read TGCAGTGCTACACACAGGGAGGGCACAGATACGCAGTATTTT. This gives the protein CSATHREGTDTQYF.

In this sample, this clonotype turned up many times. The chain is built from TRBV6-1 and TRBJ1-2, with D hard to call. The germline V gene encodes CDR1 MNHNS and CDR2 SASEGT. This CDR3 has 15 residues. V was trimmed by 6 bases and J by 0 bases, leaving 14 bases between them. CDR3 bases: TGTGCCAGCAGCGAAACAGCGACGTCTAACTATGGCTACACCTTC. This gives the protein CASSETATSNYGYTF.

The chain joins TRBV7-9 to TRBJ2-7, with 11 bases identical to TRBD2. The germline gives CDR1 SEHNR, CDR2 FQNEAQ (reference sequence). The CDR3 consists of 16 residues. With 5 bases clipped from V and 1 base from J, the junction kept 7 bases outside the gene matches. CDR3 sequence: CASSTTGTSGSYEQYF. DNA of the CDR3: TGTGCCAGCAGCACGACCGGGACTAGCGGATCCTACGAGCAGTACTTC.

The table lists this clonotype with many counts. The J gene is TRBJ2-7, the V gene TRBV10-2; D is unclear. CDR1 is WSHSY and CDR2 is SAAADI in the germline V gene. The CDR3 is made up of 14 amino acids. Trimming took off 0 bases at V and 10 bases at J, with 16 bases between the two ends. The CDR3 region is CASSESSEHRAQYF. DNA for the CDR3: TGCGCCAGCAGTGAGTCATCAGAGCATAGGGCACAGTACTTC.

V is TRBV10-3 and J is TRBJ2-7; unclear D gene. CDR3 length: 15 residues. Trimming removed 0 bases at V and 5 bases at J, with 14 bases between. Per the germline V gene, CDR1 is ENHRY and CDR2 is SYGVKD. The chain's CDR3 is CAISESPTEANEQYF. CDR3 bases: TGTGCCATCAGTGAGTCGCCCACTGAGGCCAACGAGCAGTACTTC.

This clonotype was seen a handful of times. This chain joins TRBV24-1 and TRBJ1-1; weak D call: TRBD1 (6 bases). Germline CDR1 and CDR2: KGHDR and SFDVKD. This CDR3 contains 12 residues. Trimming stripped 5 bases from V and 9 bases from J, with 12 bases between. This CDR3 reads CATSGSGTKAFF. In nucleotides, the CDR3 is TGTGCCACCAGTGGTTCCGGGACAAAAGCTTTCTTT.

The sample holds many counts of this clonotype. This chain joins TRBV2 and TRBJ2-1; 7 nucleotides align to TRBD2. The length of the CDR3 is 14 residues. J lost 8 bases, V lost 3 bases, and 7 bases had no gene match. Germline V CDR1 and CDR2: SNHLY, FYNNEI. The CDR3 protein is CASSERTSGDEQFF. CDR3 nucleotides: TGTGCCAGCAGTGAGAGGACTAGTGGCGATGAGCAGTTCTTC.

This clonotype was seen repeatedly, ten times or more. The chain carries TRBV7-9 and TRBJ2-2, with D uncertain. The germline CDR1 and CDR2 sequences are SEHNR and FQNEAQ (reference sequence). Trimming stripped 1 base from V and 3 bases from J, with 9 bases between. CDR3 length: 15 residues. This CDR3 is CASSLEDGDTGELFF. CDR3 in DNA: TGTGCCAGCAGCTTAGAGGATGGGGACACCGGGGAGCTGTTTTTT.

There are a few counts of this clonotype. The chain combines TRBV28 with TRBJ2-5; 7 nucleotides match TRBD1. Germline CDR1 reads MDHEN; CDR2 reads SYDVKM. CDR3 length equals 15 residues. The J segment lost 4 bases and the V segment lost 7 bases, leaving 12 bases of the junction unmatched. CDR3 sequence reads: CASTTPRQGRETQYF. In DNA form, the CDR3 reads TGTGCCAGCACCACCCCCCGACAGGGACGAGAGACCCAGTACTTC.

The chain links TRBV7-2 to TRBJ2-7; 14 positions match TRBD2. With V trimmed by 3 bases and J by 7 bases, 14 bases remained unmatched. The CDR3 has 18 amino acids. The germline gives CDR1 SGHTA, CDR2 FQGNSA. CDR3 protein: CASSFRLAGGLTLLEQYF. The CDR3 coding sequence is TGTGCCAGCAGCTTCCGACTAGCGGGAGGGCTAACCCTCTTGGAGCAGTACTTC.